This T cell receptor (beta chain) came from a study of OX40 agonist ivuxolimab in advanced cancers. Study-level background: Dose-escalation patients' cancers were hepatocellular carcinoma, melanoma, renal cell or head and neck cancer. Patients were roughly 81% male with ages roughly 23 to 79, mean about 60.

The study, taken as a whole, reports: Some of the lowest clonal expansion was seen in partial responders at 0.1-3.0 mg/kg. At 0.1 to 3.0 mg/kg, CD4+ and CD8+ blood T cells expanded clonally by week 6.

V shed 1 base and J shed 1 base, with 13 bases lying between them. This CDR3 has 16 amino acids. Per the germline V gene, CDR1 is LGHNA and CDR2 is YSLEER. Worth noting for this clone: Its target is not known.

The repertoire was sequenced with immunoSEQ multiplex PCR; TCRdb's copy has only in-frame clones and lacks some. The sample records some 23,000 clones, approximately 81% being singletons. The clonotype originates from an adult with an advanced solid tumor such as melanoma, head and neck, liver or kidney cancer. The sample consisted of CD4+ or CD8+ T cells sorted from blood, taken in a trial of the OX40 agonist ivuxolimab. The rearrangement links TRBV4-3 to TRBJ1-2; D call uncertain. The CDR3 loop reads CASSQVGQVDNYGYTF. CDR3 coding DNA: TGCGCCAGCAGCCAAGTGGGCCAGGTCGATAACTATGGCTACACCTTC.